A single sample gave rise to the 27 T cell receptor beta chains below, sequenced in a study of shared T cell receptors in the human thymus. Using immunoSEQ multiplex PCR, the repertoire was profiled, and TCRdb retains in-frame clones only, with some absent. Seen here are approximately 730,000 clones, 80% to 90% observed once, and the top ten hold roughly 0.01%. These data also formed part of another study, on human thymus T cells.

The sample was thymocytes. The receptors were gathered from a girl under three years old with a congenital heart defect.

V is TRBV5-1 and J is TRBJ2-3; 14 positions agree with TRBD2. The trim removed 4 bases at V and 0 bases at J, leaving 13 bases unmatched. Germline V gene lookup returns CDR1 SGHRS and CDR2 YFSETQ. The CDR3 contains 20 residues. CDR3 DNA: TGCGCCAGCAGCACTGGACTAGCGGGGGGTCGCACCTCTAGCACAGATACGCAGTATTTT. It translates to CASSTGLAGGRTSSTDTQYF.

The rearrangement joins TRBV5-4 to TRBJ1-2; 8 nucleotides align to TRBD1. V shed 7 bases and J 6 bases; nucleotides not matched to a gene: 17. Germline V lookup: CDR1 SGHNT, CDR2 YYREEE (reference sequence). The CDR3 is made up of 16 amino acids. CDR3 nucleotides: TGTGCCAGCTGGTCGGTAGGACAGGGAACTAATCATGGCTACACCTTC. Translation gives CASWSVGQGTNHGYTF.

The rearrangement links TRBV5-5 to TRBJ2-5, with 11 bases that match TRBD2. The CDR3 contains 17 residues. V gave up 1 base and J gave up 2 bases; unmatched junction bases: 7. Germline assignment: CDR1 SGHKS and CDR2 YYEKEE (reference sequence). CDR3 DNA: TGTGCCAGCAGCTTGAATGCCCTAGCGGGGGGACAAGAGACCCAGTACTTC. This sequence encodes CASSLNALAGGQETQYF.

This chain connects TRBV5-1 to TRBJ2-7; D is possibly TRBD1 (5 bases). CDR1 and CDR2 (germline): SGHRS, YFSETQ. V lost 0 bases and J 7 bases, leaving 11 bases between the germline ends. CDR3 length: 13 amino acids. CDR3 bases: TGCGCCAGCAGCTTGGAGGTTCAGGGTGAGCAGTACTTC. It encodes CASSLEVQGEQYF.

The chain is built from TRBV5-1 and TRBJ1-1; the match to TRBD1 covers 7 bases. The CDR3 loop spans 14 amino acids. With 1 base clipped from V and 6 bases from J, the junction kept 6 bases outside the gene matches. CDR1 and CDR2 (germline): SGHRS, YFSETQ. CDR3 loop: CASSLSQGVPEAFF. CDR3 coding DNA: TGCGCCAGCAGCTTGTCCCAGGGGGTCCCTGAAGCTTTCTTT.

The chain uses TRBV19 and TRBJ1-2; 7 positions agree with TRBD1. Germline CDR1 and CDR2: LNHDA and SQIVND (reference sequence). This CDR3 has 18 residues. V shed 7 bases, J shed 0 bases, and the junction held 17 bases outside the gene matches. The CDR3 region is CASTHSLNTGTANYGYTF. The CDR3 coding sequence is TGTGCCAGTACTCATAGCCTCAACACCGGGACAGCTAACTATGGCTACACCTTC.

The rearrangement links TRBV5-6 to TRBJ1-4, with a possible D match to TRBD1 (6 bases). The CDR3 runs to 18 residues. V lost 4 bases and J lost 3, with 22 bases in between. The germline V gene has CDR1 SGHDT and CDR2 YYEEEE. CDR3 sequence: CASSPNRTVPGANEKLFF. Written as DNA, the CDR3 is TGTGCCAGCAGCCCGAACCGGACAGTCCCAGGGGCTAATGAAAAACTGTTTTTT.

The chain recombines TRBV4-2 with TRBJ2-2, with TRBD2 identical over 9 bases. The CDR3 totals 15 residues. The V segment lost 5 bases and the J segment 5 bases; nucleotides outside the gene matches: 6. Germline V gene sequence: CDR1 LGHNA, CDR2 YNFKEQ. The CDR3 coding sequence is TGTGCCAGCAGCAAAGCGGGGGGACTTACCGGGGAGCTGTTTTTT. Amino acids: CASSKAGGLTGELFF.

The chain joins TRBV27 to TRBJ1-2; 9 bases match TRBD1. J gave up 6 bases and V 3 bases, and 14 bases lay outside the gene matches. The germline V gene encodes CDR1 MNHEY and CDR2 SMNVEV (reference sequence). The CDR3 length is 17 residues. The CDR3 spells CASSFDRTFGQGHGYTF. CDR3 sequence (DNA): TGTGCCAGCAGTTTCGATAGAACTTTCGGACAGGGGCATGGCTACACCTTC.

The CDR3 region has the DNA TGTGCCAGCCGATTTACGGGGATTGTAACAGATACGCAGTATTTT. It yields the protein CASRFTGIVTDTQYF. The V gene is TRBV2, the J gene TRBJ2-3, with D possibly TRBD2 on 5 matching bases. CDR3 length: 15 amino acids. Germline values: CDR1 SNHLY, CDR2 FYNNEI. V was shortened by 8 bases and J by 3 bases, with 18 bases between the two germline ends.

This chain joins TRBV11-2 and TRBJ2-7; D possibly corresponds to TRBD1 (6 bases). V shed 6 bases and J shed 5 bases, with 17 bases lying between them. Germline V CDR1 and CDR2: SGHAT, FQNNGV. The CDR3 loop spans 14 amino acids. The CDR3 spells CASSWARGFHEQYF. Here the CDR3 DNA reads TGTGCCAGCAGTTGGGCTAGGGGGTTTCACGAGCAGTACTTC.

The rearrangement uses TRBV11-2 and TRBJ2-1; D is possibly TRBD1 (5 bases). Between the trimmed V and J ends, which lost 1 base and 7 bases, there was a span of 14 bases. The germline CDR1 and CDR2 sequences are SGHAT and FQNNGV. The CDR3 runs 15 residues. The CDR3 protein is CASSLVRQGGNEQFF. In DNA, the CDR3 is TGTGCCAGCAGCTTAGTAAGGCAGGGTGGGAATGAGCAGTTCTTC. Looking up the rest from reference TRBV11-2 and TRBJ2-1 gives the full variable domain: EAGVAQSPRYKIIEKRQSVAFWCNPISGHATLYWYQQILGQGPKLLIQFQNNGVVDDSQLPKDRFSAERLKGVDSTLKIQPAKLEDSAVYLCASSLVRQGGNEQFFGPGTRLTVL.

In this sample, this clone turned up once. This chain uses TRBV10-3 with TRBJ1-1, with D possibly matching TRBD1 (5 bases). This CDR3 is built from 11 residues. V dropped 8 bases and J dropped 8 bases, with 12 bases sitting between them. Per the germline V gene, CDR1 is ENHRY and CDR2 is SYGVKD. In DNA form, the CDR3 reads TGTGCCATCGGCGACAGCATCGAAGCTTTCTTT. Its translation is CAIGDSIEAFF.

The CDR3 sequence is CASSEPGLAGGLYF. Here the CDR3 DNA reads TGTGCCAGCAGCGAACCGGGACTAGCGGGGGGGTTGTACTTC. This chain connects TRBV11-2 to TRBJ2-7; 16 positions agree with TRBD2. The V segment lost 5 bases and the J segment 12 bases; nucleotides outside the gene matches: 7. This CDR3 spans 14 amino acids. Looked up from germline, CDR1 is SGHAT and CDR2 is FQNNGV. The whole variable domain, remainder taken from reference TRBV11-2 and TRBJ2-7, is EAGVAQSPRYKIIEKRQSVAFWCNPISGHATLYWYQQILGQGPKLLIQFQNNGVVDDSQLPKDRFSAERLKGVDSTLKIQPAKLEDSAVYLCASSEPGLAGGLYFGPGTRLTVT.

CDR3 loop: CASSVGQDRSYEQYF. Here the CDR3 DNA reads TGTGCCAGCAGCGTAGGACAGGACCGCTCCTACGAGCAGTACTTC. The chain combines TRBV9 with TRBJ2-7; D possibly corresponds to TRBD1 (6 bases). The CDR3 sequence is 15 residues long. V was trimmed by 0 bases and J by 0 bases, leaving 10 bases between them. The germline V gene encodes CDR1 SGDLS and CDR2 YYNGEE.

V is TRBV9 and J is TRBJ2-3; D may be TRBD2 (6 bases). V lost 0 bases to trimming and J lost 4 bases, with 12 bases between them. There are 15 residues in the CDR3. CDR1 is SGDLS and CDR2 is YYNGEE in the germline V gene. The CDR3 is CASSVEGSGADTQYF. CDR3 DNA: TGTGCCAGCAGCGTAGAGGGTAGCGGAGCAGATACGCAGTATTTT.

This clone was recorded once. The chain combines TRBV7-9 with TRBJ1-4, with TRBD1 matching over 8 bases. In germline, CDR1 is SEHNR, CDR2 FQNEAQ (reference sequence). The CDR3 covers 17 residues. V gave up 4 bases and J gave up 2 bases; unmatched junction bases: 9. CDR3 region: CASSSNPRQGTNEKLFF. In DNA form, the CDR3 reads TGTGCCAGCAGCTCGAATCCCCGACAGGGGACTAATGAAAAACTGTTTTTT.

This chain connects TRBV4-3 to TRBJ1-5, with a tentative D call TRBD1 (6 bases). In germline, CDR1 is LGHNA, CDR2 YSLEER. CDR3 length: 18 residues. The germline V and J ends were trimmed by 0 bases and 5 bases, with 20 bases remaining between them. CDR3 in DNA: TGCGCCAGCAGCCAAGAGATCGTTCGGGGGGCAGGGGATCAGCCCCAGCATTTT. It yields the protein CASSQEIVRGAGDQPQHF.

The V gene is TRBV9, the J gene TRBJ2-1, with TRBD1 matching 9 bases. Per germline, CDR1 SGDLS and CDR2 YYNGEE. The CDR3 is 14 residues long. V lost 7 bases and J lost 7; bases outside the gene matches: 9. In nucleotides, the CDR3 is TGTGCCAGCGGTGCGGGACAGGGTTTTAATGAGCAGTTCTTC. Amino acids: CASGAGQGFNEQFF. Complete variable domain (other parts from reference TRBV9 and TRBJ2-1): DSGVTQTPKHLITATGQRVTLRCSPRSGDLSVYWYQQSLDQGLQFLIQYYNGEERAKGNILERFSAQQFPDLHSELNLSSLELGDSALYFCASGAGQGFNEQFFGPGTRLTVL.

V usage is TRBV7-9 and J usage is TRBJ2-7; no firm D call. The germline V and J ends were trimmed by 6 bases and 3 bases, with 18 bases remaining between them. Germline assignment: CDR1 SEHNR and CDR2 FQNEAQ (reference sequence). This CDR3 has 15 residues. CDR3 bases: TGTGCCAGCAGTTGCCTCCAGGTAAAGGTCTACGAGCAGTACTTC. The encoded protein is CASSCLQVKVYEQYF.

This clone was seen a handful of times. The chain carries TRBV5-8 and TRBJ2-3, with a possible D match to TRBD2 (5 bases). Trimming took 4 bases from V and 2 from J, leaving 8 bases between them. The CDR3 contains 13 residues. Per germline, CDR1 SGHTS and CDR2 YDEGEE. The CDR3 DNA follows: TGTGCCAGCAGCACCCGGGACACAGATACGCAGTATTTT. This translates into CASSTRDTDTQYF.

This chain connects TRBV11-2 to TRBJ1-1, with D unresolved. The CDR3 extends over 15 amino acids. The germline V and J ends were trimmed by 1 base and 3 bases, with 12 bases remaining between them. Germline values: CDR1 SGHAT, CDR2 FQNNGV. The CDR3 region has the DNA TGTGCCAGCAGCTTAGCTGTCAGATATTACACTGAAGCTTTCTTT. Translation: CASSLAVRYYTEAFF.

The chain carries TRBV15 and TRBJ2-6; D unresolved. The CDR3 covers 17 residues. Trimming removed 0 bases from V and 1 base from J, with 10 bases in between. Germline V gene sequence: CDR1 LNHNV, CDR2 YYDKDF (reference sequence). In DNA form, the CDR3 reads TGTGCCACCAGCAGAGATAGTGCGGTGTCTGGGGCCAACGTCCTGACTTTC. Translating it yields CATSRDSAVSGANVLTF.

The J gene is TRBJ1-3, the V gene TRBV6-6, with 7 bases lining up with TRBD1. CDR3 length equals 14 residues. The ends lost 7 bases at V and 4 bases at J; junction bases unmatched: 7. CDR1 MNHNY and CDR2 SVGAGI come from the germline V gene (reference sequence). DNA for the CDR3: TGTGCCAGCACCCTAGCAGGGGGGGGAAACACCATATATTTT. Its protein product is CASTLAGGGNTIYF.

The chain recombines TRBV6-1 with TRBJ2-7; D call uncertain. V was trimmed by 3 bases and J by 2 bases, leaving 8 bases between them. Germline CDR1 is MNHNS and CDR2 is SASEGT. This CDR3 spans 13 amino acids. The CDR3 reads CASSDAEPYEQYF. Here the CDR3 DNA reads TGTGCCAGCAGTGATGCAGAACCCTACGAGCAGTACTTC.

The CDR3: CASSRGDRTSTDTQYF. The CDR3 nucleotides read TGTGCCAGCAGCCGGGGGGACAGGACAAGCACAGATACGCAGTATTTT. The gene calls are TRBV7-6 and TRBJ2-3, with D possibly TRBD1 on 8 matching bases. The V gene's germline CDR1 is SGHVS and CDR2 FNYEAQ. The CDR3 contains 16 residues. The V end was cut by 5 bases, the J end by 0 bases, with 15 bases between.

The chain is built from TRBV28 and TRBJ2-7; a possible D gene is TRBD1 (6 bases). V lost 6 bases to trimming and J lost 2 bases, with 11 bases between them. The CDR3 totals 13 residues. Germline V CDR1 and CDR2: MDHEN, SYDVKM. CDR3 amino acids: CASRGDTAYEQYF. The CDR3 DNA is TGTGCCAGCAGGGGGGACACTGCCTACGAGCAGTACTTC.